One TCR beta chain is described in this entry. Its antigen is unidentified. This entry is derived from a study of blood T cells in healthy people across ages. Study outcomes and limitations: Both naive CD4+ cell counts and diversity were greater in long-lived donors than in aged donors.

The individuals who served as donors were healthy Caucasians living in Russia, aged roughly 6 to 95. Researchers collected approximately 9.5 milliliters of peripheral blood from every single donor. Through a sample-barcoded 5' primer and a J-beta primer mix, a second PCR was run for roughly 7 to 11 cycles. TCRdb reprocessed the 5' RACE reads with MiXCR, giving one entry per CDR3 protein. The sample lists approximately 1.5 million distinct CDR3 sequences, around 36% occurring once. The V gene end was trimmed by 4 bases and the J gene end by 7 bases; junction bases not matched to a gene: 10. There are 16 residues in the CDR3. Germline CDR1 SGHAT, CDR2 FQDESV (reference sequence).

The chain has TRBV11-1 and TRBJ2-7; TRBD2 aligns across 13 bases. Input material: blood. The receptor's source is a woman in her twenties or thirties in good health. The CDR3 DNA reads TGTGCCAGCAGCTATGCGAGGACTAGCGGGAGTGGAGAGCAGTACTTC. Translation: CASSYARTSGSGEQYF.